These 27 T cell receptor beta chains share one sample of origin, sequenced in a study of human T cells and chemical hapten exposure. MiXCR, applied by TCRdb to the RACE reads, yields one record per CDR3 protein. The data contain 350,000 to 400,000 distinct CDR3 sequences, over 6% of them singletons. Indicated time point: patch test 2, 6 weeks after DPC sensitization. Indicated treatment: therapeutic diphenylcyclopropenone sensitization with weekly scalp DPC. The source material was whole blood, sampled in connection with sensitization to the hapten diphenylcyclopropenone (DPC). The receptor set was obtained from a woman under 30 with alopecia areata. Some clones in this sample may be carry-over from other donors' samples.

This clonotype occurred many times. The chain couples TRBV25-1 to TRBJ1-3; maybe TRBD1 (6 bases). V dropped 6 bases and J dropped 0 bases, with 12 bases sitting between them. Germline V gene lookup returns CDR1 MGHDK and CDR2 SYGVNS. This CDR3 region has 15 residues. CDR3 bases: TGTGCCAGCAGCCCAGGGGTTTTCTCTGGAAACACCATATATTTT. Its translation: CASSPGVFSGNTIYF.

Ten or more counts support this clonotype. The V call is TRBV12-3 or TRBV12-4, the J call TRBJ1-6; 12 nucleotides align to TRBD1. Trimming took 11 bases from V and 7 from J; bases not matched to a gene: 9. The CDR3 has 15 residues. The CDR3 nucleotides are TGTGCCTCCAGGGGACAGGGGGCGAGGAATTCACCCCTCCACTTT. Translating it yields CASRGQGARNSPLHF.

The chain joins TRBV20-1 to TRBJ1-1; TRBD1 is a possible D gene (5 bases). Looked up from germline, CDR1 is DFQATT and CDR2 is SNEGSKA (reference sequence). V lost 7 bases, J lost 1 base, and 13 bases lay in between. The length of the CDR3 is 13 residues. The CDR3 loop reads CSVSNTGNTEAFF. The CDR3 DNA reads TGCAGTGTATCTAATACAGGGAACACTGAAGCTTTCTTT.

This clonotype was counted at least ten times. The chain couples TRBV7-9 to TRBJ1-4; the match to TRBD1 covers 7 bases. J gave up 3 bases and V 5 bases, and 12 bases lay outside the gene matches. The CDR3 contains 17 residues. The germline gives CDR1 SEHNR, CDR2 FQNEAQ (reference sequence). The CDR3 is CASSLLGQARANEKLFF. DNA of the CDR3: TGTGCCAGCAGCCTATTAGGACAGGCTCGGGCTAATGAAAAACTGTTTTTT.

In its sample, this clonotype was seen a few times. The chain uses TRBV2 and TRBJ1-1; perhaps TRBD1 as D (5 bases). The CDR3 loop spans 14 amino acids. Germline V lookup: CDR1 SNHLY, CDR2 FYNNEI. V dropped 8 bases and J dropped 0 bases, with 13 bases sitting between them. The CDR3 DNA follows: TGTGCCAGCTCGACAGCGACCATGAACACTGAAGCTTTCTTT. This gives the protein CASSTATMNTEAFF. The whole variable domain, filled in from reference TRBV2 and TRBJ1-1, reads EPEVTQTPSHQVTQMGQEVILRCVPISNHLYFYWYRQILGQKVEFLVSFYNNEISEKSEIFDDQFSVERPDGSNFTLKIRSTKLEDSAMYFCASSTATMNTEAFFGQGTRLTVV.

This sequence joins TRBV2 and TRBJ2-1; 7 nucleotides align to TRBD2. The CDR3 extends over 15 amino acids. Germline-derived CDR1 and CDR2 are SNHLY and FYNNEI. V lost 5 bases to trimming and J lost 4 bases; unmatched junction nucleotides: 8. This chain's CDR3 is CASSSSGLRYNEQFF. The DNA for the CDR3 is TGTGCCAGCAGTAGCTCGGGACTACGTTACAATGAGCAGTTCTTC.

The rearrangement links TRBV7-2 to TRBJ1-3; 9 nucleotides match TRBD1. The junction had 5 bases not matched to a gene; V was cut back by 3 bases and J by 2 bases. The CDR3 contains 16 residues. Germline CDR1 is SGHTA and CDR2 is FQGNSA. In DNA form, the CDR3 reads TGTGCCAGCAGCTTGACAGGGGGAGGGGCTGGAAACACCATATATTTT. This codes for CASSLTGGGAGNTIYF. Based on the CDR3 plus reference TRBV7-2 and TRBJ1-3, the full variable domain is GAGVSQSPSNKVTEKGKDVELRCDPISGHTALYWYRQSLGQGLEFLIYFQGNSAPDKSGLPSDRFSAERTGGSVSTLTIQRTQQEDSAVYLCASSLTGGGAGNTIYFGEGSWLTVV.

This clonotype has only a few counts. The chain joins TRBV7-8 to TRBJ2-4; D not certain. Germline values: CDR1 SGHVS, CDR2 FQNEAQ. This CDR3 has 15 residues. V was clipped by 1 base and J by 8 bases, with 15 bases between them. The CDR3 loop reads CASSLDLSGMDIQYF. The CDR3 DNA follows: TGTGCCAGCAGCTTAGATCTTTCTGGTATGGACATTCAGTACTTC.

This clonotype was recorded at least ten times. V gene TRBV20-1 combines with J gene TRBJ1-3; D ambiguous. The V gene's germline CDR1 is DFQATT and CDR2 SNEGSKA (reference sequence). The V end was cut by 0 bases, the J end by 2 bases, with 14 bases between. The CDR3 sequence is 16 residues long. The CDR3 nucleotides read TGCAGTGCTAGAGAGGTTGGAATCCGTCCTGGAAACACCATATATTTT. Protein: CSAREVGIRPGNTIYF.

The gene calls are TRBV12-5 and TRBJ2-2; D possibly corresponds to TRBD2 (6 bases). The germline CDR1 and CDR2 sequences are LGHNT and FRNRAP. The CDR3 has 15 residues. With 1 base removed from V and 4 bases from J, the gap between germline ends came to 10 bases. CDR3 sequence (DNA): TGTGCTAGTGGTTTGGGGCGGGGCAGCACCGGGGAGCTGTTTTTT. This encodes CASGLGRGSTGELFF.

This clonotype was seen ten or more times. This CDR3 reads CASSVRGSAGNTIYF. The CDR3, as DNA: TGTGCCAGCAGCGTACGGGGTTCAGCTGGAAACACCATATATTTT. V is TRBV9 and J is TRBJ1-3; D is unresolved. This CDR3 has 15 amino acids. Germline V gene sequence: CDR1 SGDLS, CDR2 YYNGEE. V was trimmed by 1 base and J by 2 bases, leaving 10 bases between them.

This clonotype was detected ten times or more. V gene TRBV7-6 combines with J gene TRBJ1-4, with D unclear. The CDR3 covers 11 residues. The germline V and J ends were trimmed by 7 bases and 8 bases, with 8 bases remaining between them. Germline-derived CDR1 and CDR2 are SGHVS and FNYEAQ. In nucleotides, the CDR3 is TGTGCCAGCAAGGGAGGGGAAAAACTGTTTTTT. Amino acids: CASKGGEKLFF.

This clonotype has a handful of counts. The chain has TRBV12-5 and TRBJ2-6; D is unclear. The V gene lost 0 bases and the J gene lost 1 base, with 13 bases spanning the gap. The CDR3 extends over 18 amino acids. The germline CDR1 and CDR2 sequences are LGHNT and FRNRAP. The CDR3 coding sequence is TGTGCTAGTGGTTTGGTAGTGGCAGGCAAGTCTGGGGCCAACGTCCTGACTTTC. As protein: CASGLVVAGKSGANVLTF.

This rearrangement joins TRBV12-3 or TRBV12-4 to TRBJ2-7; a weak D match, TRBD2 (5 bases). This CDR3 region has 13 residues. V lost 7 bases, J lost 2 bases, and 12 bases lay in between. The DNA of the CDR3 is TGTGCCAGCACCTCGAGCGGAACCTACGAGCAGTACTTC. Amino acids: CASTSSGTYEQYF.

This clonotype was counted ten times or more. This rearrangement joins TRBV6-5 to TRBJ1-4, with D possibly being TRBD1 (5 bases). The germline V gene has CDR1 MNHEY and CDR2 SVGAGI. Trimming removed 0 bases from V and 6 bases from J, with 8 bases in between. The CDR3 is made up of 14 amino acids. CDR3 protein: CASSYSGGDEKLFF. CDR3 sequence (DNA): TGTGCCAGCAGTTACTCAGGAGGGGATGAAAAACTGTTTTTT.

This clonotype was seen a handful of times. Here the CDR3 reads CASSKRQGMNTEAFF. In DNA form, the CDR3 reads TGCGCCAGCAGCAAAAGGCAGGGAATGAACACTGAAGCTTTCTTT. The genes are TRBV4-3 and TRBJ1-1; weak D call: TRBD1 (5 bases). V was cut by 5 bases and J by 0 bases, with 13 bases left in between. CDR3 length: 15 residues. CDR1 is LGHNA, CDR2 YSLEER, per germline.

This clonotype was found many times. This chain joins TRBV28 and TRBJ1-1; 8 bases match TRBD1. V gave up 5 bases and J gave up 4 bases; unmatched junction bases: 9. CDR3 length equals 15 residues. The germline CDR1 and CDR2 sequences are MDHEN and SYDVKM. The CDR3 DNA reads as TGTGCCAGCAGTCTCCAGGGGGCGGGAAGCACTGAAGCTTTCTTT. This translates into CASSLQGAGSTEAFF.

The chain couples TRBV13 to TRBJ2-7, with D unclear. Trimming removed 5 bases from V and 2 bases from J, with 16 bases in between. The CDR3 extends over 15 amino acids. CDR1 is PRHDT, CDR2 FYEKMQ, per germline (reference sequence). The CDR3 coding sequence is TGTGCCAGCAGCCTTATTGCAGCAAATACCTACGAGCAGTACTTC. This translates into CASSLIAANTYEQYF.

This clonotype was observed many times. V usage is TRBV28 and J usage is TRBJ1-5; D is possibly TRBD1 (5 bases). This CDR3 is 14 amino acids long. Germline V CDR1 and CDR2: MDHEN, SYDVKM. V shed 4 bases and J shed 4 bases, with 11 bases lying between them. In DNA form, the CDR3 reads TGTGCCAGCAGTTGGGGCCGCCGTAATCAGCCCCAGCATTTT. This encodes CASSWGRRNQPQHF.

This clonotype was seen only a few times. The chain employs TRBV6-6 and TRBJ2-3; the D is unclear. The CDR3 totals 15 residues. Between the trimmed V and J ends, which lost 5 bases and 1 base, there was a span of 13 bases. Germline V lookup: CDR1 MNHNY, CDR2 SVGAGI (reference sequence). CDR3 nucleotides: TGTGCCAGCAGTCCCCTAGGCATTGGCACAGATACGCAGTATTTT. It encodes CASSPLGIGTDTQYF.

At least ten counts were recorded for this clonotype. The chain joins TRBV6-5 to TRBJ1-6, with D perhaps TRBD1 (6 bases). Trimming left V 0 bases short and J 7 bases short, with 10 bases between. Germline V CDR1 and CDR2: MNHEY, SVGAGI. The CDR3 has 15 residues. CDR3: CASSYSNQGNSPLHF. The CDR3 DNA sequence: TGTGCCAGCAGTTACTCGAACCAGGGGAATTCACCCCTCCACTTT.

CDR3 nucleotides: TGTGCCAGCAGGCCTCGATGGCTCCGGAGTCGCACAGATACGCAGTATTTT. This encodes CASRPRWLRSRTDTQYF. V and J are TRBV6-1 and TRBJ2-3; D is unclear. Germline V gene sequence: CDR1 MNHNS, CDR2 SASEGT. The CDR3 is made up of 17 amino acids. Trimming took off 6 bases at V and 1 base at J, with 20 bases between the two ends.

The rearrangement joins TRBV6-5 to TRBJ1-6; 9 bases fit TRBD1. The V segment lost 0 bases and the J segment 7 bases; nucleotides outside the gene matches: 4. Per the germline V gene, CDR1 is MNHEY and CDR2 is SVGAGI. The CDR3 has 16 residues. CDR3 sequence: CASSYSTTGGNSPLHF. CDR3 DNA: TGTGCCAGCAGTTACTCGACGACAGGGGGAAATTCACCCCTCCACTTT.

This clonotype was observed a few times. The rearrangement links TRBV27 to TRBJ1-2; D is unresolved. The CDR3 totals 13 residues. V was cut by 4 bases and J by 5 bases, with 11 bases left in between. CDR1 is MNHEY, CDR2 SMNVEV, per germline (reference sequence). The CDR3 protein is CASSSAGLYGYTF. In nucleotides, the CDR3 is TGTGCCAGCAGTTCCGCGGGTCTTTATGGCTACACCTTC.

In this sample, this clonotype turned up many times. The V gene is TRBV3-1, the J gene TRBJ1-4; D unclear. Germline V gene lookup returns CDR1 LGHDT and CDR2 YNNKEL (reference sequence). V was shortened by 3 bases and J by 8 bases, with 22 bases between the two germline ends. The CDR3 is made up of 17 amino acids. CDR3 residues: CASSHDISGSDPEKLFF. CDR3 DNA sequence: TGTGCCAGCAGCCACGATATCTCGGGCTCGGACCCCGAAAAACTGTTTTTT.

This clonotype was counted ten times or more. This chain connects TRBV4-2 to TRBJ1-4; 7 bases map to TRBD1. The CDR3 covers 19 residues. V gave up 0 bases and J gave up 0 bases; unmatched junction bases: 10. Germline CDR1 and CDR2: LGHNA and YNFKEQ. DNA of the CDR3: TGTGCCAGCAGCCAAGATCCGACAGGGTGGGCTGCAACTAATGAAAAACTGTTTTTT. This gives the protein CASSQDPTGWAATNEKLFF.

The V and J genes are TRBV12-3 or TRBV12-4 and TRBJ2-7; 10 nucleotides agree with TRBD2. The CDR3 loop spans 13 amino acids. The trim removed 5 bases at V and 6 bases at J, leaving 4 bases unmatched. The CDR3 DNA sequence: TGTGCCAGCAGTCCTAGCGGGGGCCCCGAGCAGTACTTC. This codes for CASSPSGGPEQYF.